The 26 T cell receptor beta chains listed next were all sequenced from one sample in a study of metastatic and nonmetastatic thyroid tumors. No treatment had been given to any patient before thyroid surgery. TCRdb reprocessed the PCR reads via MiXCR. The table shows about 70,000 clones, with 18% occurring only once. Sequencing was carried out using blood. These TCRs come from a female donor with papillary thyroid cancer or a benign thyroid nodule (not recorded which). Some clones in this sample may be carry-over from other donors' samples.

The CDR3 loop reads CASSGGQGPWETQYF. The CDR3 nucleotides read TGTGCCAGCAGCGGTGGACAGGGTCCATGGGAGACCCAGTACTTC. The rearrangement links TRBV9 to TRBJ2-5; 8 positions match TRBD1. Trimming took 3 bases from V and 5 from J; bases not matched to a gene: 9. Germline CDR1 SGDLS, CDR2 YYNGEE. The CDR3 consists of 15 residues.

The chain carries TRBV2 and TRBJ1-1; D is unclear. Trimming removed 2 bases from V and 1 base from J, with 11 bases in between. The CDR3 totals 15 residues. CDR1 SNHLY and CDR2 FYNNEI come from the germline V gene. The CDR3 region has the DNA TGTGCCAGCAGTGAAATGCTGGGCCGGAACACTGAAGCTTTCTTT. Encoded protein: CASSEMLGRNTEAFF.

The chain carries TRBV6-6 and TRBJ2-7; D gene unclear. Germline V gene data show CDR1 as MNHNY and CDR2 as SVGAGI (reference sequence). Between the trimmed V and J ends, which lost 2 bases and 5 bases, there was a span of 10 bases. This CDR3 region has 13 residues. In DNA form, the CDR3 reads TGTGCCAGCAGTTACGGGGTTCGGCACGAGCAGTACTTC. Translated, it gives CASSYGVRHEQYF.

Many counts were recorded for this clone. The CDR3 coding sequence is TGTGCCTGGACCAAGGGGGAAGTGGTGCAGTTCTTC. Protein product: CAWTKGEVVQFF. This chain joins TRBV30 and TRBJ2-1; D perhaps matches TRBD1 (6 bases). From germline, CDR1 is GTSNPN and CDR2 SVGIG (reference sequence). CDR3 size: 12 residues. Trimming removed 4 bases from V and 12 bases from J, with 16 bases in between. Using reference TRBV30 and TRBJ2-1 for the parts outside the CDR3, the full variable domain is SQTIHQWPATLVQPVGSPLSLECTVEGTSNPNLYWYRQAAGRGLQLLFYSVGIGQISSEVPQNLSASRPQDRQFILSSKKLLLSDSGFYLCAWTKGEVVQFFGPGTRLTVL.

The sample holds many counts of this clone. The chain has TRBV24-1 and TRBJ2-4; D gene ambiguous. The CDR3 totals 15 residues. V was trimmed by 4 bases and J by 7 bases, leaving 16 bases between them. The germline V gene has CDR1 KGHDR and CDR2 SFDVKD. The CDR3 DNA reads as TGTGCCACCAGTGAAGGCGGCTCCATAGGGAACATTCAGTACTTC. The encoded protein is CATSEGGSIGNIQYF.

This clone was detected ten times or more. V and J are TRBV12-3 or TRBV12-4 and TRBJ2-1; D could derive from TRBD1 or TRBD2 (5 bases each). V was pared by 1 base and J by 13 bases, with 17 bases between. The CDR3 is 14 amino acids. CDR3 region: CASSLVPGRWEQFF. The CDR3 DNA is TGTGCCAGCAGTTTAGTTCCGGGACGATGGGAACAGTTCTTC.

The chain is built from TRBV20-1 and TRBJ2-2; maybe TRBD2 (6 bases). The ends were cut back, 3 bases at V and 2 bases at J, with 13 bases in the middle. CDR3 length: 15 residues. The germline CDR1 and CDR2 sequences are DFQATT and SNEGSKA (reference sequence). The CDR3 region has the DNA TGCAGTGCTAGGCGACTAGGGATTAACACCGGGGAGCTGTTTTTT. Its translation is CSARRLGINTGELFF.

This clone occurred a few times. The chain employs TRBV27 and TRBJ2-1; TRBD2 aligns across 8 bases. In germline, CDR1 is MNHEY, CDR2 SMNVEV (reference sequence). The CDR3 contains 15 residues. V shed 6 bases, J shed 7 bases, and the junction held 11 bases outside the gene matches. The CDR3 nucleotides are TGTGCCAGCAGACCGGGAGGGCCTAGGTTTAATGAGCAGTTCTTC. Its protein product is CASRPGGPRFNEQFF.

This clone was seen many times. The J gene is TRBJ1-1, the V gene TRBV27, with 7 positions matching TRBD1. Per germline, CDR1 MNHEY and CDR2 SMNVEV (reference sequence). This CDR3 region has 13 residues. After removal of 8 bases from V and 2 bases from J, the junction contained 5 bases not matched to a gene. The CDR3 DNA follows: TGTGCCAGCCAGACAGGGCTAAACACTGAAGCTTTCTTT. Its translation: CASQTGLNTEAFF.

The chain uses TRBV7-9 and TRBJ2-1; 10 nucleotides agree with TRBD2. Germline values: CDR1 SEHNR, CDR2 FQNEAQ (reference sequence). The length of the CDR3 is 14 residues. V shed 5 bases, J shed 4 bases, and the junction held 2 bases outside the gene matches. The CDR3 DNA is TGTGCCAGCAGCCCGACTAGCGGGTACAATGAGCAGTTCTTC. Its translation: CASSPTSGYNEQFF.

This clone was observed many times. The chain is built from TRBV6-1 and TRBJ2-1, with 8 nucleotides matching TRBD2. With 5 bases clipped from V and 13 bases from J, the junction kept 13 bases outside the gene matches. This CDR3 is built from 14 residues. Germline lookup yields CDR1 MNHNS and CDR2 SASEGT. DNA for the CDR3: TGTGCCAGCAGTTTATCAGCGGGAGACGGAAAACAGTTCTTC. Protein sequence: CASSLSAGDGKQFF.

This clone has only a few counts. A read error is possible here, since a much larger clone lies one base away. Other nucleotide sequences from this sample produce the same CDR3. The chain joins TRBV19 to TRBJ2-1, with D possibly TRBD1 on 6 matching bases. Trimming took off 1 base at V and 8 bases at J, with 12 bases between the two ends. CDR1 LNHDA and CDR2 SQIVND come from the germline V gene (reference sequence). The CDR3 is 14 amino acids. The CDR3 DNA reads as TGTGCCAGTAGTATAGGAGCCAGGGGTGATGAGCAGTTCTTC. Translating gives CASSIGARGDEQFF.

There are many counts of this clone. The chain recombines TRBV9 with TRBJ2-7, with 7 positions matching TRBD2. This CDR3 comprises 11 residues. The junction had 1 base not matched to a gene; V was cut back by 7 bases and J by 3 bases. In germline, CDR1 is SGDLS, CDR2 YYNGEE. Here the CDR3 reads CASGGVYEQYF. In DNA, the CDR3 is TGTGCCAGCGGGGGGGTCTACGAGCAGTACTTC.

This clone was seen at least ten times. CDR3 bases: TGTGCCAGCAGCTACGGGGGGGGTGAAAAACTGTTTTTT. Protein product: CASSYGGGEKLFF. The chain has TRBV6-1 and TRBJ1-4; TRBD1 is a possible D gene (5 bases). The CDR3 loop spans 13 amino acids. Germline V gene lookup returns CDR1 MNHNS and CDR2 SASEGT. Deletions cut 6 bases from V and 7 bases from J, with 12 bases between.

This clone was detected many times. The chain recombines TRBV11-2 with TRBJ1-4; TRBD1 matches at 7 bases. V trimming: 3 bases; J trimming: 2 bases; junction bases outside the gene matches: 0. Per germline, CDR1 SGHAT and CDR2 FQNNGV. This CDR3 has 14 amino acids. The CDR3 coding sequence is TGTGCCAGCAGCTTGGGACAGACTAATGAAAAACTGTTTTTT. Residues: CASSLGQTNEKLFF. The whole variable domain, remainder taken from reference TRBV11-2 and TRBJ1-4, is EAGVAQSPRYKIIEKRQSVAFWCNPISGHATLYWYQQILGQGPKLLIQFQNNGVVDDSQLPKDRFSAERLKGVDSTLKIQPAKLEDSAVYLCASSLGQTNEKLFFGSGTQLSVL.

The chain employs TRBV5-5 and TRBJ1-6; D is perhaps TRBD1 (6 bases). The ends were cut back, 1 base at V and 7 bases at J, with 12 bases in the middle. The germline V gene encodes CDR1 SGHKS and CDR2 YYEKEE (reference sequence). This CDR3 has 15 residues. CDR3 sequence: CASSLTGWGNSPLHF. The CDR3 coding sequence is TGTGCCAGCAGCTTGACAGGGTGGGGGAATTCACCCCTCCACTTT.

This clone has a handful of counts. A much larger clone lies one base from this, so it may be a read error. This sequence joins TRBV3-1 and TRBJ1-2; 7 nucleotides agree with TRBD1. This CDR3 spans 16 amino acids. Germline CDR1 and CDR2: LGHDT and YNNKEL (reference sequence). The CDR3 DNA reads TGTGCCAACAGCCCAGAGATGCCGGGACAGCTCTATGGCTACACCTTC. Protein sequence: CANSPEMPGQLYGYTF.

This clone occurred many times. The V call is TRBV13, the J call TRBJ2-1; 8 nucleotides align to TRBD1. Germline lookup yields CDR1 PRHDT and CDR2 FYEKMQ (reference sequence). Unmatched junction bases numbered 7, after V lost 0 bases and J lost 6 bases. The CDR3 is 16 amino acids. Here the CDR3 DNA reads TGTGCCAGCAGCTTAGGAGGGACAGGTTACCGCAATGAGCAGTTCTTC. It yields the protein CASSLGGTGYRNEQFF. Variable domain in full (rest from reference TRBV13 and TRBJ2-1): AAGVIQSPRHLIKEKRETATLKCYPIPRHDTVYWYQQGPGQDPQFLISFYEKMQSDKGSIPDRFSAQQFSDYHSELNMSSLELGDSALYFCASSLGGTGYRNEQFFGPGTRLTVL.

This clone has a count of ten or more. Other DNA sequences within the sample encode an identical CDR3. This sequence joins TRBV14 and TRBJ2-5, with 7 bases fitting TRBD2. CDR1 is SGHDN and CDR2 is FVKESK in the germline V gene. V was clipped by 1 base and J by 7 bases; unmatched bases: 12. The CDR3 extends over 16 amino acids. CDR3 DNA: TGTGCCAGCAGCCAAGTCCCTAGCGGCCCGCTGTGGACCCAGTACTTC. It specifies CASSQVPSGPLWTQYF.

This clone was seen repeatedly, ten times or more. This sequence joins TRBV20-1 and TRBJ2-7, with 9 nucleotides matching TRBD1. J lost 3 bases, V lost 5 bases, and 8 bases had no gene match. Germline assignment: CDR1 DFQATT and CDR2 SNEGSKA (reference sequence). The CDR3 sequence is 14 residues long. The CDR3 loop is CSAVPGQGNYEQYF. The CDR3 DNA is TGCAGTGCTGTCCCGGGACAGGGAAACTACGAGCAGTACTTC.

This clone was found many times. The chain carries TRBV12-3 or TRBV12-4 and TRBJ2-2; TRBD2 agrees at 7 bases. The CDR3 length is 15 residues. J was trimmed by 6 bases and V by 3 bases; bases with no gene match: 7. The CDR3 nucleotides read TGTGCCAGCAGTTTTTGGGGGAGGGCCCCCGGGGAGCTGTTTTTT. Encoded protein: CASSFWGRAPGELFF.

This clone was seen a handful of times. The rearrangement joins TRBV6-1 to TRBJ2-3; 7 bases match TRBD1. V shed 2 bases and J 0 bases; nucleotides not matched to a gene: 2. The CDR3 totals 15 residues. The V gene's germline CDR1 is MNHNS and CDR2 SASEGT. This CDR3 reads CASSESRGSTDTQYF. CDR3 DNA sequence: TGTGCCAGCAGTGAAAGCAGGGGGAGCACAGATACGCAGTATTTT.

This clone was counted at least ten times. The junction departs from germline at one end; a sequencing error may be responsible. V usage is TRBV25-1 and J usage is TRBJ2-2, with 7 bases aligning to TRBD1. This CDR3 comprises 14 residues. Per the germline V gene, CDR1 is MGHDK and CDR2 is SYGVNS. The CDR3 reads CAGSGQADTGELFF. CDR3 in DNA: TGTGCCGGCAGTGGACAGGCGGACACCGGGGAGCTGTTTTTT.

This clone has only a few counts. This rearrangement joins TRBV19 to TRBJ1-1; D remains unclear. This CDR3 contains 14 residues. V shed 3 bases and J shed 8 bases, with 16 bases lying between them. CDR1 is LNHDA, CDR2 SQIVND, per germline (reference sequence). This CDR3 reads CASSIGGRGPEAFF. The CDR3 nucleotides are TGTGCCAGTAGTATTGGAGGACGAGGCCCAGAAGCTTTCTTT.

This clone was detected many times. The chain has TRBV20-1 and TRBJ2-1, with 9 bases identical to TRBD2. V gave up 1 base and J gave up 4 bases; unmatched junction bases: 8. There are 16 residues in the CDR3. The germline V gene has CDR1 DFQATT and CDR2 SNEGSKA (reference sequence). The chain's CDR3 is CSARGNAGGVYNEQFF. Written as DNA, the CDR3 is TGCAGTGCTAGAGGGAATGCGGGAGGGGTATACAATGAGCAGTTCTTC.

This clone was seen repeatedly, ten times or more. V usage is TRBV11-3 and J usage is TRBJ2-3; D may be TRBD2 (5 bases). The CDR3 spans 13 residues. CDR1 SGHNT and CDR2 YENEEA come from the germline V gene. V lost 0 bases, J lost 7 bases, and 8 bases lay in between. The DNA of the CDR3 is TGTGCCAGCAGCTTAGATCCGGGAAATACGCAGTATTTT. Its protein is CASSLDPGNTQYF. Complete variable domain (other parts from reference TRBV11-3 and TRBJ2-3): EAGVVQSPRYKIIEKKQPVAFWCNPISGHNTLYWYLQNLGQGPELLIRYENEEAVDDSQLPKDRFSAERLKGVDSTLKIQPAELGDSAVYLCASSLDPGNTQYFGPGTRLTVL.